This T cell receptor beta chain is drawn from a study of response to subunit inactivated influenza vaccine listed by TCRdb under 2018. Looking at the study overall: Deep quantitative T cell receptor repertoire profiling was used in the study to track responses to a trivalent subunit inactivated influenza vaccine.

Library construction relied on RT-PCR. Sequencing used an Illumina HiSeq 2500. Using fastp trimming at Q25 and MiXCR clonotype assembly, TCRdb reanalyzed the public sequencing data and kept in-frame beta chains. CDR3 protein sequences are deduplicated, and each keeps its most common genes and DNA. Recorded for this sample are about 570,000 distinct CDR3 sequences; about 10% of them occurred a single time. Roughly 10% of the sample is in the top ten clones. From cysteine to phenylalanine, the CDR3 is 14 amino acids long. The CDR3 DNA has 42 bases and is translated from base 1. CDR1 and CDR2 were assigned from the germline V gene as SGHRS and YFSETQ. The trim is 3 bases for V and 5 bases for J, with a gap of 11 bases between the germline ends. Study-wide findings and limitations: The authors proposed that each seasonal influenza vaccination may bring in only a limited number of new T cells.

This clonotype was counted ten times or more. Its antigen is not yet known. Qualities for individual bases were not recorded, and no much larger clone is one base off. This TCR was recovered from a man aged 50 to 59 who received an inactivated influenza vaccine. Donor details come from another sample of the same person, matched by shared clones. This receptor chain uses TRBV5-1 and TRBJ2-2; the D region possibly corresponds to TRBD2 (5 bases align). Sample: PBMCs from blood, taken on the day of vaccination. The CDR3 corresponds to CASSSGMGTGELFF. At the DNA level, the sequence is TGCGCCAGCAGCTCGGGAATGGGAACCGGGGAGCTGTTTTTT.